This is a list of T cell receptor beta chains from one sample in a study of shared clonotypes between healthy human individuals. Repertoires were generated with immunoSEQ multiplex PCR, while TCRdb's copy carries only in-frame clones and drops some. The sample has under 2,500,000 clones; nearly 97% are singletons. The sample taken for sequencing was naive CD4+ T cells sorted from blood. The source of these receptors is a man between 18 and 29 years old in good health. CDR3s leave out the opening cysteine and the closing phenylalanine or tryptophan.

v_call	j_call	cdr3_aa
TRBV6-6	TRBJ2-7	ASSRRQGTYEQY
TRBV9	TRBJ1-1	ASSVVKGWTEAF
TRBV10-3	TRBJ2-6	AITSEGTASSGANVLT
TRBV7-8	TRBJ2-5	ASSRREAGPQETQY
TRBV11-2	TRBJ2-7	ASSLGRLDEQY
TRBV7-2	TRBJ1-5	ASSFVPNQPQH
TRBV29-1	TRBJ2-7	SVVTASYEQY
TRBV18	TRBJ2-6	ASSPSGSGANVLT
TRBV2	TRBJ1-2	ASSPPDWNHGYT
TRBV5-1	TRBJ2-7	ASSPDFYEQY
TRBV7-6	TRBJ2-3	ASSLARGADTQY
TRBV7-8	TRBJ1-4	ASSLVGSTNEKLF
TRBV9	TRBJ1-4	ASSVDVATNEKLF
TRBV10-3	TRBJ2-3	AISSTGASTDTQY
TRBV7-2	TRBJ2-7	ASSWTGTAYEQY
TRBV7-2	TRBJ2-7	ASSLARSASSYEQY
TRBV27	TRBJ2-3	ASSLSTGWAQY
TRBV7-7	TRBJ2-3	ASSPRSGTVSTDTQY
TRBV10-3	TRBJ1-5	AISGDSSNQPQH
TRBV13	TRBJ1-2	ASSLGRQGNYGYT
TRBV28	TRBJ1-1	ASVGPPEIDTEAF
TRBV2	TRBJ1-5	ASSVSQGYQPQH
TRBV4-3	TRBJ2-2	ASSQGASGRTDGELF
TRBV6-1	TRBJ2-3	ASSERGGTDTQY